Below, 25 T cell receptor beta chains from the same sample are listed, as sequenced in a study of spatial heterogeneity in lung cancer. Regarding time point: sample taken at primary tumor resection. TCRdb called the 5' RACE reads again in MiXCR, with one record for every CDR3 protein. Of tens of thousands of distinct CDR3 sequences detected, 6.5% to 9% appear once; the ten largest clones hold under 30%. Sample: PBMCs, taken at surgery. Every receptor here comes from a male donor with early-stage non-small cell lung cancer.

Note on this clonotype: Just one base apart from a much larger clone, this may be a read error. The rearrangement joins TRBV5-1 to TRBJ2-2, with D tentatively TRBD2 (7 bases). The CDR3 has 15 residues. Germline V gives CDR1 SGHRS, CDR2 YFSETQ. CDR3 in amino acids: CASSRLQGGTGALFF. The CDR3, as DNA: TGCGCCAGCAGCCGATTACAGGGAGGGACCGGGGCGCTGTTTTTT.

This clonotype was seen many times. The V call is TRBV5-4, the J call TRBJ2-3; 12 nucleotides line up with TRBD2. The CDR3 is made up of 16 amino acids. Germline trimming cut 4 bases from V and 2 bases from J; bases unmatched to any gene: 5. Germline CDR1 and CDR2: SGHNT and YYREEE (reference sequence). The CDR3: CASSPLAGGATDTQYF. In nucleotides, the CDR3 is TGTGCCAGCAGCCCACTAGCGGGAGGAGCCACAGATACGCAGTATTTT. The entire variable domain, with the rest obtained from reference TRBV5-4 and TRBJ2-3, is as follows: ETGVTQSPTHLIKTRGQQVTLRCSSQSGHNTVSWYQQALGQGPQFIFQYYREEENGRGNFPPRFSGLQFPNYSSELNVNALELDDSALYLCASSPLAGGATDTQYFGPGTRLTVL.

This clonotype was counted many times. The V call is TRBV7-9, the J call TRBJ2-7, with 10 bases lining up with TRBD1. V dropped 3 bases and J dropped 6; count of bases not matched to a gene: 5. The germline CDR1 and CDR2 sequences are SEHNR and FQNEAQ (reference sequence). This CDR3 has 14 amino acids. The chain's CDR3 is CASSFSGTGAEQYV. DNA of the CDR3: TGTGCCAGCAGCTTTTCCGGGACAGGGGCCGAGCAGTACGTC.

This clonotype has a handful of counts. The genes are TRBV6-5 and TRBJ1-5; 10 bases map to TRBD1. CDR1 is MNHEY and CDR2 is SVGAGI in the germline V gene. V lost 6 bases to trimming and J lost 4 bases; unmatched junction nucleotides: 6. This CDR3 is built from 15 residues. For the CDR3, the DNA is TGTGCCAGCAGCCCCGGGACAGGGGTTAATCAGCCCCAGCATTTT. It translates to CASSPGTGVNQPQHF.

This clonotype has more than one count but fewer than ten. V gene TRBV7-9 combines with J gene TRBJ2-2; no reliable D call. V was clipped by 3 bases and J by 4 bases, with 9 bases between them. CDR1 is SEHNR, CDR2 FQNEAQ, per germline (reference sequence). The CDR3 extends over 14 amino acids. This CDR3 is CASSFGSATGELFF. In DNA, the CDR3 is TGTGCCAGCAGCTTTGGCTCTGCCACCGGGGAGCTGTTTTTT. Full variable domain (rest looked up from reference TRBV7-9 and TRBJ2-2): DTGVSQNPRHKITKRGQNVTFRCDPISEHNRLYWYRQTLGQGPEFLTYFQNEAQLEKSRLLSDRFSAERPKGSFSTLEIQRTEQGDSAMYLCASSFGSATGELFFGEGSRLTVL.

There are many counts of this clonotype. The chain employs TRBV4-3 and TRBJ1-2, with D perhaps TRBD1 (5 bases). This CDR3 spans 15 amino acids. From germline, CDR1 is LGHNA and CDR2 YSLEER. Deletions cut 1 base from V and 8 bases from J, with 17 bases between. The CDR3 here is CASSQAEGQGYGYTF. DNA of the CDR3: TGCGCCAGCAGCCAAGCAGAGGGGCAGGGCTACGGCTACACCTTC.

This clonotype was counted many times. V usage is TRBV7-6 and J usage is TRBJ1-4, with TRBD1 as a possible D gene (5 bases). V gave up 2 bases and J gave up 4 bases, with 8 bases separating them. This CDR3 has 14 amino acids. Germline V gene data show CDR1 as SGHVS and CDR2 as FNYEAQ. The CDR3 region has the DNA TGTGCCAGCAGCTTAATGACAGTTAATGAAAAACTGTTTTTT. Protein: CASSLMTVNEKLFF.

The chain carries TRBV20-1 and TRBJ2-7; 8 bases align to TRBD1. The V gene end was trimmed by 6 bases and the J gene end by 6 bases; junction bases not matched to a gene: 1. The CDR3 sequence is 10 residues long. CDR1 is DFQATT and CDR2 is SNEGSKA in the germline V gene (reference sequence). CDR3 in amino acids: CSATGAEQYF. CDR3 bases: TGCAGTGCGACAGGGGCCGAGCAGTACTTC.

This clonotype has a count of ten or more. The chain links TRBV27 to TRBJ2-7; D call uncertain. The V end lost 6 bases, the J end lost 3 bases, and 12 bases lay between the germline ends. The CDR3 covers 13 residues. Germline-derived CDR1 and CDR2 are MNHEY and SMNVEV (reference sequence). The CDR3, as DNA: TGTGCCAGCAGCCCACTTCTAAGCTACGAGCAGTACTTC. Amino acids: CASSPLLSYEQYF.

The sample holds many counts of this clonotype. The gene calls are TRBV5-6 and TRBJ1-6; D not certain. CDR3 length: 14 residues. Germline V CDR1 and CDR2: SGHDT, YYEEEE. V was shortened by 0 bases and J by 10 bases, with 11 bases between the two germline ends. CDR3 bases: TGTGCCAGCAGCTTGGGAAGGGATCAGTCACCCCTCCACTTT. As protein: CASSLGRDQSPLHF.

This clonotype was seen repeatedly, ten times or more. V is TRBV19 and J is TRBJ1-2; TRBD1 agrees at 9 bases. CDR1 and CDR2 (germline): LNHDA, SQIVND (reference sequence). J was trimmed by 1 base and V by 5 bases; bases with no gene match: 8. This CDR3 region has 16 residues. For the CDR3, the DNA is TGTGCCAGTAGTGCGACCGGGACAGGGCTTAACTATGGCTACACCTTC. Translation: CASSATGTGLNYGYTF.

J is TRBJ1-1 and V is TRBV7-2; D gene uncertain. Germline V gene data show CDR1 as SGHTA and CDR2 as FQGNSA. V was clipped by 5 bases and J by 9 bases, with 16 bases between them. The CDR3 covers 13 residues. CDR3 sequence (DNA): TGTGCCAGCAGCCCGACGGCCAGCGTGAAAGCTTTCTTT. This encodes CASSPTASVKAFF.

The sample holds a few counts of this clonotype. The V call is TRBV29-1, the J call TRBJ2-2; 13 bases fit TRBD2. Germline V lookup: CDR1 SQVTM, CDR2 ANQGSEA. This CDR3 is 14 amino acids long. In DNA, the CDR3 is TGCAGTACTAGCGGGAGGGCCAACACCGGGGAGCTGTTTTTT. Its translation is CSTSGRANTGELFF.

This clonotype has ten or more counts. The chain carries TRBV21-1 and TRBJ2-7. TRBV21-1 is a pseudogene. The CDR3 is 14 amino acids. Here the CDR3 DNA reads TGTGCCAGCAGCGGGCGTAATAGCTCCTACGAGCAGTACGTC. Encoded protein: CASSGRNSSYEQYV.

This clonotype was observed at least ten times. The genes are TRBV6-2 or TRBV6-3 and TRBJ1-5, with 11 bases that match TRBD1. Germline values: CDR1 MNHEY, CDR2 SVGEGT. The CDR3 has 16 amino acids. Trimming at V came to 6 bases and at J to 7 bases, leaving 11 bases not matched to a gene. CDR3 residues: CASSPLRTGGVQPQHF. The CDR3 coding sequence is TGTGCCAGCAGCCCACTCCGGACAGGGGGCGTCCAGCCCCAGCATTTT.

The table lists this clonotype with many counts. The chain's CDR3 is CAWSSGPLSGNTIYF. The CDR3 DNA is TGTGCCTGGAGCTCAGGACCTCTCTCTGGAAACACCATATATTTT. This chain joins TRBV30 and TRBJ1-3; D call uncertain. CDR3 length equals 15 residues. In germline, CDR1 is GTSNPN, CDR2 SVGIG (reference sequence). V was shortened by 3 bases and J by 0 bases, with 12 bases between the two germline ends.

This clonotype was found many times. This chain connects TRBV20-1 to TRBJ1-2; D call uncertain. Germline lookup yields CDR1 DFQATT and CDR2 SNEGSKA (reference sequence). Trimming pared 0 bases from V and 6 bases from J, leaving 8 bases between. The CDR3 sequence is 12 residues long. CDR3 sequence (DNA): TGCAGTGCTAGAGATGGTTCAAATGGCTACACCTTC. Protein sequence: CSARDGSNGYTF.

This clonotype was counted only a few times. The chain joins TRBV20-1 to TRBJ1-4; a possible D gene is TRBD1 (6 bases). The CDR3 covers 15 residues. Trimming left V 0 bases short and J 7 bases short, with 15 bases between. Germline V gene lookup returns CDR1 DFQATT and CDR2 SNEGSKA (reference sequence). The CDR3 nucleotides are TGCAGTGCTAGAGATAGCAGGGGTAGAGGTGAAAAACTGTTTTTT. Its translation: CSARDSRGRGEKLFF.

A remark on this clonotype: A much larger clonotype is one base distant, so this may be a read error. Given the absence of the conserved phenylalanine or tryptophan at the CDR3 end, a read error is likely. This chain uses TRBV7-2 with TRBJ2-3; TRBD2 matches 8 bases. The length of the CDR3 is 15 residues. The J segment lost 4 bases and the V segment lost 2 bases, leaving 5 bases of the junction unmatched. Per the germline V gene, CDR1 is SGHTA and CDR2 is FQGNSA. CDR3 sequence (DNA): TGTGCCAGCAGCTTACGAGCGGGAGAGGCAGATACGCAGTATTTG. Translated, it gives CASSLRAGEADTQYL.

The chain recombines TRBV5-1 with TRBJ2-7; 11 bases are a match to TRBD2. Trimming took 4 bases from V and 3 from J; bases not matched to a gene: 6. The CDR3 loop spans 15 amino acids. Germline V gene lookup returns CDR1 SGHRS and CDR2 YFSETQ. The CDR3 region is CASSRTSGGFYEQYF. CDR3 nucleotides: TGCGCCAGCAGCAGAACTAGCGGGGGTTTCTACGAGCAGTACTTC.

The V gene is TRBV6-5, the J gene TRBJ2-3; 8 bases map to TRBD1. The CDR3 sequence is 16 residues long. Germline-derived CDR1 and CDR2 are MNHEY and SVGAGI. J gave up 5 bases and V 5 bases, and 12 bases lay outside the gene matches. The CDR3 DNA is TGTGCCAGCAGTCTCTTAGGGACAGGAGGGAGAGATACGCAGTATTTT. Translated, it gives CASSLLGTGGRDTQYF.

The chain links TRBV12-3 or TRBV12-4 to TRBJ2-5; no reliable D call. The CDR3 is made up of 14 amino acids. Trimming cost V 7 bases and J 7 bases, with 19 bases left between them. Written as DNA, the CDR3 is TGTGCCAGCACCGACACACGGAAAAAGTGGACCCAGTACTTC. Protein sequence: CASTDTRKKWTQYF.

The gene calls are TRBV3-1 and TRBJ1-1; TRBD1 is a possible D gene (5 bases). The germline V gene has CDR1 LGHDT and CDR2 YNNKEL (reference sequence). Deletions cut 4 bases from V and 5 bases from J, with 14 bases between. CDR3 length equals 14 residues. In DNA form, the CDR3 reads TGTGCCAGCAGCCGGACTACAAGGGGAACTGAAGCTTTCTTT. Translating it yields CASSRTTRGTEAFF.

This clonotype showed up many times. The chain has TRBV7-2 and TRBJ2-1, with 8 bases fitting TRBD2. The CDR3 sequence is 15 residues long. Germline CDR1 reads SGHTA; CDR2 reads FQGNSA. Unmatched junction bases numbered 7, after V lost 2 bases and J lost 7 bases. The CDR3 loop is CASSLTPAGANEQFF. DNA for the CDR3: TGTGCCAGCAGCTTAACGCCAGCGGGAGCTAATGAGCAGTTCTTC.

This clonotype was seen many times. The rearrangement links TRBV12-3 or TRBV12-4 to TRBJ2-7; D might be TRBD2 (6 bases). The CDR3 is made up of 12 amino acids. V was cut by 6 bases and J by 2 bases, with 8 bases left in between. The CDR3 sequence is CASRGGTYEQYF. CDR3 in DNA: TGTGCCAGCAGGGGCGGGACCTACGAGCAGTACTTC.